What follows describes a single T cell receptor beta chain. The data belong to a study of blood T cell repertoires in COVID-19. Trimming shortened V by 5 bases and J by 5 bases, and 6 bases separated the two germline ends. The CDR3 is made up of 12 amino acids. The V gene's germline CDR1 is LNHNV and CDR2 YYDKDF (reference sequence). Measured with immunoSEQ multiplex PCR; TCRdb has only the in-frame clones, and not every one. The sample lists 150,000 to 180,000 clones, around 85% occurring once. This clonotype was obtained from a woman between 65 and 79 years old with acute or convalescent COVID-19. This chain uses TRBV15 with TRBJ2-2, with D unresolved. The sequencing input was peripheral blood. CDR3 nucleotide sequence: TGTGCCACCAGCTTTAGTACCGGGGAGCTGTTTTTT. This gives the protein CATSFSTGELFF. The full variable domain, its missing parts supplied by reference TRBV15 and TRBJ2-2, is DAMVIQNPRYQVTQFGKPVTLSCSQTLNHNVMYWYQQKSSQAPKLLFHYYDKDFNNEADTPDNFQSRRPNTSFCFLDIRSPGLGDTAMYLCATSFSTGELFFGEGSRLTVL.